This TCR beta chain was sequenced during a study of CXCR3-negative and CXCR3-positive naive CD8 T cells. Broader study findings: When CXCR3-positive naive cells were set against CXCR3-negative naive cells, the former had more hydrophobic TRB CDR3s. Memory, not naive, CXCR3-negative and CXCR3-positive cells differed in TRBV-TRBJ usage.

In preparing the TRB cDNA libraries, 5' RACE with UMI labels was used. TCRdb re-called the 5' RACE reads and shows each CDR3 protein once, DNA omitted. The specimen's table records 100,000 or so distinct CDR3 sequences. This CDR3 is built from 15 residues. Germline V lookup: CDR1 SQVTM, CDR2 ANQGSEA. Points on this clonotype: Its target is unknown.

The V call is TRBV29-1, the J call TRBJ2-5. The material sequenced was naive CXCR3+ CD8+ T cells from blood. Subset described: CD45RO-CCR7+CD27+CD95- naive CD8+ T cells expressing CXCR3 (TNR3+). This receptor was identified in a human donor in good health. Some clones in this sample may be carry-over from other donors' samples. CDR3 residues: CSVDIRQTIQETQYF.